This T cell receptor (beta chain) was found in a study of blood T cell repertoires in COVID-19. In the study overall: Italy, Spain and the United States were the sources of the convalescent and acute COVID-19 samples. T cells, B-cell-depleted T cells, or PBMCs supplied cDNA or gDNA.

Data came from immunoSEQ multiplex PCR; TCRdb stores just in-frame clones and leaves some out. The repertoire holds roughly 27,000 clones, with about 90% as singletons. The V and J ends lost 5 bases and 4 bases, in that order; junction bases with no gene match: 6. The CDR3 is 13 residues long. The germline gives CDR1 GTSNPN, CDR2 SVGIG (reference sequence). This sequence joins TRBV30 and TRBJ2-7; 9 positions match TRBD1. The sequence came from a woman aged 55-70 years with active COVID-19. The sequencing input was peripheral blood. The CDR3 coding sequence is TGTGCCTGGGCCAGACAGGGGGGTTACGAGCAGTACTTC. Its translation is CAWARQGGYEQYF.